The sequence of this T cell receptor (beta chain) was determined in a study of identical twins (dated by TCRdb to the mid-2010s). A note on the overall study: The study deep-sequenced TCR alpha and beta repertoires from monozygotic twins, unrelated adults of various ages and cord blood to test whether fetal clonotypes persist. To rule out contamination, replicate twin experiments were performed at different times with different library preparation protocols.

Every donor was a healthy Caucasian. Three pairs of female monozygotic twins, all aged roughly 18 to 29 years, were included in the twin cohort. RNA for TCR libraries was isolated from peripheral blood mononuclear cells. This clonotype was seen a handful of times. The antigen it binds to is not known. Base-call qualities are not available, and no considerably larger clone is one nucleotide away. Libraries were built with 5' RACE. For sequencing, an Illumina HiSeq 2000 was employed. A universal primer binding site was added through template switching, and the final cDNA carried a unique molecular identifier so that TCR cDNA molecules could be counted accurately. Specific primers in the conserved constant-segment region were used to synthesize first-strand cDNA for the TCR alpha and beta chains. To control for contamination, every cDNA library carried two barcodes: a SMART-Mk sample barcode plus Illumina barcodes. Two successive PCR steps introduced TruSeq adapter sequences along with Illumina sample barcodes. The Illumina HiSeq platform was used with custom primers to sequence TCR alpha and beta cDNA libraries. Regarding the original processing steps: MiGEC processed the raw reads to extract unique molecular identifiers, while MiXCR was used to determine the CDR3 positions. For each individual, recombination models were inferred using an EM algorithm with the repgenHMM and IGoR tools. The tcR package in R was used for shared clonotype analysis, with sharing normalized by the product of cloneset sizes. To study raw recombination without the effects of thymic and clonal selection, out-of-frame nonproductive sequences were analyzed. TCRdb trimmed public reads at Q25 via fastp, called clones via MiXCR and kept in-frame beta chains. Under each unique CDR3 protein, matching rows form one entry showing the most common genes and DNA. For this entry, the V and J calls and clone size follow TCRdb and not the study's own pipeline. Within this sample are 550,000 to 700,000 distinct CDR3 sequences, with more than 9% of them counted one time only. The top ten constitute around 3.2% of the sample.

Reading from cysteine to phenylalanine, the CDR3 counts 13 amino acids. Only CDR3 DNA is held: 39 bases, read in frame from base 1. CDR1 SGHTA and CDR2 FQGNSA are derived from the germline V gene. A distance of 11 bases separates the germline ends of V and J, which lose 7 bases and 4 bases respectively. Results the study describes overall, beyond this receptor: In monozygotic twins, out-of-frame TCR alpha sharing was systematically underestimated by recombination models, although the models agreed with sharing between unrelated individuals. Invariant T cells such as MAIT and iNKT could partly confound zero-insertion analyses, though diverse VJ usage argued against this for most clonotypes. Because the same donors could not be followed over many years, the conclusions relied on cross-sectional statistical analysis. Excess twin sharing in beta out-of-frame sequences was weaker because fewer shared sequences lowered the signal-to-noise ratio. Compared with coincidental sharing between unrelated individuals, out-of-frame TCR alpha sequences shared between twins had an excess of sequences with low generation probability. Fewer insertions were carried by abundant cord blood beta clonotypes; a weaker similar trend was observed in young adult naive repertoires, while no such trend was observed in memory repertoires.

These data also formed part of another study, on yellow fever vaccine responses in identical twins. Looking at the second paper: According to the authors, in identical twins the way T cells responded to vaccination appeared partly convergent and partly personalized. The study precisely tracked vaccine-responding T cell clones in identical twins.

The rearranged chain carries TRBV7-2 and TRBJ2-1; perhaps TRBD2 is the D gene, with 5 bases matching. The sequenced sample consisted of PBMCs. The TCR comes from a woman under 30 in good health. The CDR3 corresponds to CASIRGNYNEQFF. The DNA sequence follows: TGTGCCAGCATCCGGGGAAATTACAATGAGCAGTTCTTC.